The text below deals with one T cell receptor beta chain. Its binding antigen is unknown. Base qualities are missing; no much larger clone stands one base away. Libraries were built with PCR. TCRdb names Illumina HiSeq 2500 as the instrument used. To normalize quantification of the TCRbeta repertoire, the TCR libraries were built with molecular barcoding that relied on unique molecular identifiers. The raw public reads went through TCRdb reprocessing: fastp at Q25, MiXCR clone calling, in-frame beta chains kept. Every distinct CDR3 protein forms one entry, paired with its most common genes and DNA. In all, the sample holds about 510,000 distinct CDR3 sequences, and 10% to 12% of those were seen once. 13% to 15% of the sample comes from the top ten. V gives up 0 bases and J gives up 7 bases, and the segment between their germline ends measures 15 bases. The CDR3 sequence holds 16 residues, the cysteine and phenylalanine included. The read is trimmed to its CDR3 DNA, 48 bases read in frame from base 1. Via the germline V gene, CDR1 is KGHDR and CDR2 SFDVKD.

The intended sense of this specimen's treatment or condition label: allogeneic hematopoietic cell transplantation with graft depleted of TCRalphabeta T cells and CD19 B cells. Transplant recipients were children who received TCRalphabeta/CD19-depleted allogeneic hematopoietic cell grafts. These data belong to a study of T-cell reconstitution after alpha-beta-depleted transplantation in children (TCRdb year 2016). Describing the broader study: Using TCR repertoire profiling, the study quantitatively followed how T-cell immune reconstitution unfolded in children after TCRalphabeta/CD19-depleted allogeneic hematopoietic cell transplantation. Results and caveats for the whole study, not just this receptor: In some patients, the high TCRbeta diversity seen at day 60 was put down to recipient T cells and intrathymic progenitors that had survived conditioning. Apparently early alphabetaT-cell count recovery about two months after transplant reportedly relied on only several hundred rapidly expanded clones derived from non-depleted graft cells. The frequencies of hyperexpanded clones fell over the following months, and after one year, T-cell counts and TCRbeta diversity were mostly attributed to newly produced T cells.

The sample consisted of PBMCs, mostly from graft donor cells, taken 180 days after TCRalphabeta/CD19-depleted stem cell transplant. The TCR originated in a female patient aged 2 to 10 who had a stem cell transplant for aplastic anemia, so the T cells may come from the graft donor. This chain joins TRBV24-1 to TRBJ1-5, with TRBD1 tentatively as D gene (6 bases match). In nucleotide form, the sequence is TGTGCCACCAGTGATTTGGACAGGCCCTCCGACCAGCCCCAGCATTTT. The encoded protein is CATSDLDRPSDQPQHF.